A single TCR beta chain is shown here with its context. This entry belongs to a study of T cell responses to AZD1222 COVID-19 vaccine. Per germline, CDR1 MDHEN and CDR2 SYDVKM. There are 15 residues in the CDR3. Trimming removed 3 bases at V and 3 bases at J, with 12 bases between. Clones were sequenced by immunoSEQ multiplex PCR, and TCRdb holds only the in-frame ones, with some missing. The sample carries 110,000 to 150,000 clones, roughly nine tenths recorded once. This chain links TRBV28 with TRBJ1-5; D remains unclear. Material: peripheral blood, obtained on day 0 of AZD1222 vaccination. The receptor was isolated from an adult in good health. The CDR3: CASSLVKLDNQPQHF. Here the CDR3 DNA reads TGTGCCAGCAGTTTGGTAAAGCTAGACAATCAGCCCCAGCATTTT.